This T cell receptor beta chain was sequenced in a study of regulatory T cells in long-lasting Graves disease. Study-wide context: By definition, persistent Graves' disease involved antithyroid drugs for over 5 years alongside positive TSH receptor antibodies.

Stated time point: persistent/refractory GD, antithyroid drugs over 5 years with positive TRAb. PBMC-derived RNA was used for the TCR library. Building of the TCR beta libraries involved iRepertoire HTBI primers and Arm-PCR of CDR3 regions. TCRdb fed the multiplex PCR reads into MiXCR, producing one record per CDR3 protein. The repertoire holds hundreds of thousands of distinct CDR3 sequences, with more than 20% as singletons. Concerning this clonotype itself: Its antigen is unidentified.

Broader study findings: Favoring TRBV28, TRBJ1-2 and TRBJ2-5 was a feature seen in persistent disease.

Trimming removed 2 bases at V and 6 bases at J, with 7 bases between. This CDR3 comprises 13 residues. Germline CDR1 is MNHEY and CDR2 is SVGAGI. The input for sequencing was peripheral blood mononuclear cells (PBMCs), taken when the disease was refractory, from a patient treated with antithyroid drugs. The chain carries TRBV6-5 and TRBJ2-2; D gene ambiguous. The receptor comes from a female donor with Graves disease. CDR3 loop: CASSYERAGELFF. In nucleotides, the CDR3 is TGTGCCAGCAGTTACGAGCGCGCCGGGGAGCTGTTTTTT.